This passage covers 29 T cell receptor beta chains from one sample sequenced in a study of early T cells in non-severe SARS-CoV-2 infection (dated by TCRdb to the early 2020s). Library preparation was by 5' RACE. TCRdb records NextSeq 500 as the sequencer. The public reads were reprocessed in TCRdb via fastp at Q25 and MiXCR, keeping in-frame beta chains. Each entry is one CDR3 protein sequence, shown with its most common DNA and genes. The table for this sample lists tens of thousands of distinct CDR3 sequences; less than 15% of them were counted only once. The ten largest clones capture 4.1% of the sample. Sequenced material: whole blood, taken at baseline. These receptors all come from an adult who was a healthcare worker with PCR-confirmed SARS-CoV-2 infection or an uninfected control (not recorded which).

The sample holds a few counts of this clonotype. The V and J genes are TRBV12-3 or TRBV12-4 and TRBJ2-3, with D possibly TRBD2 on 5 matching bases. Trimming removed 1 base from V and 0 bases from J, with 11 bases in between. This CDR3 region has 16 residues. Here the CDR3 DNA reads TGTGCCAGCAGTTTAGATGTCCGGGGTAGCACAGATACGCAGTATTTT. It translates to CASSLDVRGSTDTQYF.

This clonotype has just a few counts. J is TRBJ2-6 and V is TRBV7-8; D not resolved. The CDR3 spans 15 residues. The germline V and J ends were trimmed by 1 base and 0 bases, with 4 bases remaining between them. Germline lookup yields CDR1 SGHVS and CDR2 FQNEAQ. Here the CDR3 DNA reads TGTGCCAGCAGCTTAGGACACTCTGGGGCCAACGTCCTGACTTTC. Its protein is CASSLGHSGANVLTF.

This chain joins TRBV30 and TRBJ2-2; no clear D gene. The germline V and J ends were trimmed by 4 bases and 1 base, with 4 bases remaining between them. The CDR3 totals 12 residues. The germline gives CDR1 GTSNPN, CDR2 SVGIG (reference sequence). For the CDR3, the DNA is TGTGCCTGGACTGGGAACACCGGGGAGCTGTTTTTT. Amino acids: CAWTGNTGELFF. Supplemented by reference TRBV30 and TRBJ2-2, the full variable domain reads SQTIHQWPATLVQPVGSPLSLECTVEGTSNPNLYWYRQAAGRGLQLLFYSVGIGQISSEVPQNLSASRPQDRQFILSSKKLLLSDSGFYLCAWTGNTGELFFGEGSRLTVL.

This clonotype has only a few counts. The chain carries TRBV30 and TRBJ1-1; no reliable D call. CDR3 length equals 11 residues. Germline lookup yields CDR1 GTSNPN and CDR2 SVGIG (reference sequence). CDR3 nucleotide sequence: TGTTCTTGGGATTTGGGCACTGAAGCTTTCTTT. Protein: CSWDLGTEAFF.

This clonotype was observed a handful of times. J is TRBJ2-7 and V is TRBV18; D gene ambiguous. CDR3 size: 15 residues. Germline V gene lookup returns CDR1 KGHSH and CDR2 LQKENI. Trimming took off 0 bases at V and 2 bases at J, with 11 bases between the two ends. Here the CDR3 reads CASSPPSTPTYEQYF. CDR3 in DNA: TGTGCCAGCTCACCACCTAGCACTCCCACCTACGAGCAGTACTTC.

This clonotype was seen ten or more times. The chain carries TRBV19 and TRBJ2-1; 12 bases agree with TRBD2. J was trimmed by 15 bases and V by 5 bases; bases with no gene match: 11. Germline V gene sequence: CDR1 LNHDA, CDR2 SQIVND (reference sequence). This CDR3 region has 14 residues. CDR3 nucleotide sequence: TGTGCCAGTAGTTCGGCTCTAGCGGGGGGGCTGAGGTTCTTC. The encoded protein is CASSSALAGGLRFF.

Many counts were recorded for this clonotype. The gene calls are TRBV12-3 or TRBV12-4 and TRBJ1-5; TRBD1 matches at 7 bases. V lost 6 bases to trimming and J lost 7 bases; unmatched junction nucleotides: 6. The CDR3 has 13 residues. The CDR3 sequence: CASSPTGLQPQHF. The CDR3 region has the DNA TGTGCCAGCAGCCCGACAGGGTTGCAGCCCCAGCATTTT.

This clonotype was seen more than once but under ten times. The chain uses TRBV11-2 and TRBJ2-3; D perhaps matches TRBD2 (5 bases). With 8 bases removed from V and 4 bases from J, the gap between germline ends came to 16 bases. Germline values: CDR1 SGHAT, CDR2 FQNNGV. The CDR3 is 14 amino acids. CDR3 amino acids: CASQDSGGPDTQYF. The CDR3 DNA sequence: TGTGCCAGCCAGGACTCGGGCGGACCAGATACGCAGTATTTT.

Details on this clonotype: With a much larger clone just one base away, this may be a read error. The J gene is TRBJ2-7, the V gene TRBV5-1, with D perhaps matching TRBD1 (5 bases). Germline V gives CDR1 SGHRS, CDR2 YFSETQ. The CDR3 has 13 amino acids. V lost 2 bases and J lost 3, with 9 bases in between. The CDR3: CASSFDRDYEQYF. The CDR3 DNA reads TGCGCCAGCAGCTTCGACAGAGACTACGAGCAGTACTTC. The whole variable domain, remainder taken from reference TRBV5-1 and TRBJ2-7, is KAGVTQTPRYLIKTRGQQVTLSCSPISGHRSVSWYQQTPGQGLQFLFEYFSETQRNKGNFPGRFSGRQFSNSRSEMNVSTLELGDSALYLCASSFDRDYEQYFGPGTRLTVT.

In DNA form, the CDR3 reads TGTGCCAGCAGTCCGACTAGCGGGGGCAATGAGCAGTTCTTC. As protein: CASSPTSGGNEQFF. J is TRBJ2-1 and V is TRBV28, with TRBD2 matching over 12 bases. Per the germline V gene, CDR1 is MDHEN and CDR2 is SYDVKM. The CDR3 totals 14 residues. With 5 bases clipped from V and 6 bases from J, the junction kept 2 bases outside the gene matches.

The J gene is TRBJ2-3, the V gene TRBV20-1; TRBD1 matches 7 bases. CDR1 and CDR2 (germline): DFQATT, SNEGSKA (reference sequence). With 3 bases clipped from V and 5 bases from J, the junction kept 8 bases outside the gene matches. The CDR3 has 14 amino acids. CDR3 region: CSASRRGRLDTQYF. CDR3 nucleotides: TGCAGTGCTAGTCGAAGGGGGCGCCTAGATACGCAGTATTTT.

The chain combines TRBV12-3 or TRBV12-4 with TRBJ2-3, with unresolved D. V was cut by 2 bases and J by 2 bases, with 5 bases left in between. This CDR3 has 13 amino acids. For the CDR3, the DNA is TGTGCCAGCAGTTTACGGCACACAGATACGCAGTATTTT. Protein sequence: CASSLRHTDTQYF.

This clonotype was counted at least ten times. The CDR3 nucleotides are TGTGCCAGCAGTTTCAATCTAGCGGGGTTAACCTACGAGCAGTACTTC. Residues: CASSFNLAGLTYEQYF. The V call is TRBV28, the J call TRBJ2-7, with TRBD2 identical over 9 bases. After removal of 3 bases from V and 2 bases from J, the junction contained 8 bases not matched to a gene. The CDR3 is 16 residues long. Germline V gene sequence: CDR1 MDHEN, CDR2 SYDVKM.

The rearrangement joins TRBV4-1 to TRBJ2-5; 7 bases align to TRBD2. The CDR3 runs to 15 residues. CDR1 MGHRA and CDR2 YSYEKL come from the germline V gene. Trimming took 0 bases from V and 4 from J; bases not matched to a gene: 5. DNA of the CDR3: TGCGCCAGCAGCCAAGAGACTAGCTTCCCAGAGACCCAGTACTTC. The encoded protein is CASSQETSFPETQYF.

The rearrangement uses TRBV27 and TRBJ2-4, with 7 positions matching TRBD2. CDR1 is MNHEY and CDR2 is SMNVEV in the germline V gene (reference sequence). There are 14 residues in the CDR3. V lost 5 bases to trimming and J lost 1 base; unmatched junction nucleotides: 2. The CDR3 loop is CASSRDYAKNIQYF. The DNA for the CDR3 is TGTGCCAGCAGTAGGGACTACGCCAAAAACATTCAGTACTTC.

This clonotype was counted many times. The rearrangement joins TRBV6-1 to TRBJ2-5; D uncertain. Germline V lookup: CDR1 MNHNS, CDR2 SASEGT. V was cut by 8 bases and J by 2 bases, with 12 bases left in between. The CDR3 has 13 residues. The DNA of the CDR3 is TGTGCCAGCGACTCAGCGATACAAGAGACCCAGTACTTC. It codes for CASDSAIQETQYF.

This clonotype came up a few times. The J gene is TRBJ1-2, the V gene TRBV5-8, with 8 bases identical to TRBD1. J was trimmed by 1 base and V by 4 bases; bases with no gene match: 9. The CDR3 is 16 amino acids. Per germline, CDR1 SGHTS and CDR2 YDEGEE. CDR3: CASSRRGTGNNYGYTF. CDR3 nucleotide sequence: TGTGCCAGCAGCCGGCGCGGGACAGGAAATAACTATGGCTACACCTTC.

A word on this clonotype: Sequence at one end of the junction differs from germline and may be a read error. This chain links TRBV10-3 with TRBJ1-1, with a weak D call TRBD1 (5 bases). This CDR3 is 12 amino acids long. The germline V gene encodes CDR1 ENHRY and CDR2 SYGVKD. CDR3 nucleotides: TGTGCTATCACTCCGGAGGGGCGCAAAGCTTTCTTT. Protein sequence: CAITPEGRKAFF.

This clonotype was observed at least ten times. The J gene is TRBJ2-3, the V gene TRBV6-2 or TRBV6-3; D is undetermined. The CDR3 is 14 residues long. Germline values: CDR1 MNHEY, CDR2 SVGEGT. V was clipped by 0 bases and J by 6 bases, with 10 bases between them. The CDR3 loop is CASSYSRTRDTQYF. In DNA, the CDR3 is TGTGCCAGCAGTTACTCCCGGACGCGGGATACGCAGTATTTT.

J is TRBJ1-2 and V is TRBV5-1, with 9 positions matching TRBD1. The J segment lost 8 bases and the V segment lost 4 bases, leaving 6 bases of the junction unmatched. The CDR3 consists of 13 residues. The germline gives CDR1 SGHRS, CDR2 YFSETQ. The CDR3 nucleotides are TGCGCCAGCAGCCCAAGGGACAGGGAAGGCTACACCTTC. Residues: CASSPRDREGYTF.

This clonotype was recorded many times. CDR3 amino acids: CAAGGYSYNEQFF. The CDR3 DNA is TGTGCCGCGGGCGGATACTCCTACAATGAGCAGTTCTTC. This chain uses TRBV10-3 with TRBJ2-1, with D possibly matching TRBD2 (5 bases). The CDR3 extends over 13 amino acids. Trimming took 11 bases from V and 0 from J, leaving 11 bases between them. Germline CDR1 and CDR2: ENHRY and SYGVKD.

The CDR3 DNA reads as TGTGCCAGCAGCCTTAAGGGCTATGGCTACACCTTC. Protein sequence: CASSLKGYGYTF. V and J are TRBV25-1 and TRBJ1-2; no firm D call. V was pared by 6 bases and J by 4 bases, with 9 bases between. Germline V gives CDR1 MGHDK, CDR2 SYGVNS. CDR3 length: 12 amino acids.

This clonotype was recorded many times. The V and J genes are TRBV20-1 and TRBJ1-2; 7 bases fit TRBD1. CDR1 is DFQATT, CDR2 SNEGSKA, per germline (reference sequence). The CDR3 consists of 13 residues. J gave up 3 bases and V 6 bases, and 7 bases lay outside the gene matches. CDR3 sequence: CSADEGAHYGYTF. In DNA, the CDR3 is TGCAGTGCCGACGAGGGGGCTCACTATGGCTACACCTTC.

The V call is TRBV6-5, the J call TRBJ1-5; no reliable D call. This CDR3 has 13 residues. The ends were cut back, 2 bases at V and 5 bases at J, with 7 bases in the middle. Germline CDR1 MNHEY, CDR2 SVGAGI. In DNA form, the CDR3 reads TGTGCCAGCAGTTACCAGGCTGATCAGCCCCAGCATTTT. Its translation: CASSYQADQPQHF.

This clonotype was observed a few times. V is TRBV28 and J is TRBJ1-2, with D perhaps matching TRBD1 (5 bases). Trimming left V 1 base short and J 2 bases short, with 11 bases between. The CDR3 is made up of 15 amino acids. In germline, CDR1 is MDHEN, CDR2 SYDVKM. The CDR3 protein is CASSLFGRVNYGYTF. The CDR3 DNA is TGTGCCAGCAGTTTATTTGGCAGGGTCAACTATGGCTACACCTTC.

This clonotype was observed a handful of times. The chain employs TRBV7-9 and TRBJ2-3; 14 bases map to TRBD2. The CDR3 runs to 17 residues. Germline lookup yields CDR1 SEHNR and CDR2 FQNEAQ (reference sequence). V was clipped by 4 bases and J by 10 bases; unmatched bases: 13. In DNA, the CDR3 is TGTGCCAGCAGCTCCCCTAATAAGACTAGCGGGAGGGTATCGCAGTATTTT. Amino acids: CASSSPNKTSGRVSQYF.

This clonotype was counted only a few times. The gene calls are TRBV5-1 and TRBJ2-2; D is ambiguous. The length of the CDR3 is 16 residues. Germline V gene sequence: CDR1 SGHRS, CDR2 YFSETQ. V was pared by 4 bases and J by 0 bases, with 13 bases between. The CDR3, as DNA: TGCGCCAGCAGCCCGGGTCCGTATTCGAACACCGGGGAGCTGTTTTTT. Translated: CASSPGPYSNTGELFF.

The chain is built from TRBV5-1 and TRBJ2-2; 7 positions agree with TRBD1. Trimming at V came to 3 bases and at J to 0 bases, leaving 2 bases not matched to a gene. Germline V gives CDR1 SGHRS, CDR2 YFSETQ. The CDR3 length is 15 residues. The CDR3 DNA is TGCGCCAGCAGCTCCGGGACAGCGAACACCGGGGAGCTGTTTTTT. Encoded protein: CASSSGTANTGELFF. The full variable domain, rest sourced from reference TRBV5-1 and TRBJ2-2, is KAGVTQTPRYLIKTRGQQVTLSCSPISGHRSVSWYQQTPGQGLQFLFEYFSETQRNKGNFPGRFSGRQFSNSRSEMNVSTLELGDSALYLCASSSGTANTGELFFGEGSRLTVL.

This chain uses TRBV27 with TRBJ2-1; D gene ambiguous. This CDR3 has 14 residues. Germline V CDR1 and CDR2: MNHEY, SMNVEV (reference sequence). With 3 bases removed from V and 0 bases from J, the gap between germline ends came to 6 bases. This CDR3 is CASSFDFSYNEQFF. The CDR3 DNA sequence: TGTGCCAGCAGTTTTGACTTCTCCTACAATGAGCAGTTCTTC.